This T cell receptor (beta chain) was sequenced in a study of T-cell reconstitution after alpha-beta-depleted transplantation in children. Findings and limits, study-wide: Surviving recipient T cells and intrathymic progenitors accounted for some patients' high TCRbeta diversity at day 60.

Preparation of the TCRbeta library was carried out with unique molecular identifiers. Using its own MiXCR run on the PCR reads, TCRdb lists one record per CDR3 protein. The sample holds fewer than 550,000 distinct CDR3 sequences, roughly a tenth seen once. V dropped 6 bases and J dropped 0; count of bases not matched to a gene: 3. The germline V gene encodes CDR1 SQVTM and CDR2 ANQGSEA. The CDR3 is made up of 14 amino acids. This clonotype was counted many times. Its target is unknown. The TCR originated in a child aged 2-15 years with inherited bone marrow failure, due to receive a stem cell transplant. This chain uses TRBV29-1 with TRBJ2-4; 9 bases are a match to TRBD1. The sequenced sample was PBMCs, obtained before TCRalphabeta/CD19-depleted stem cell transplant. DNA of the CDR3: TGCAGCGTCGGGACAGGGCTAGCCAAAAACATTCAGTACTTC. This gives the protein CSVGTGLAKNIQYF.